One sample yielded the 5 T cell receptor beta chains listed below, sequenced in a study of beta chain features in type 1 diabetes. Findings and limits, study-wide: For Type 1 diabetes patients, all four CD4+ subsets carried TCRB CDR3s that were moderately but significantly shorter.

No antigen has been identified for these receptors. Expressed TCRB transcripts were sequenced because the isolated RNA had all been reverse transcribed beforehand. The protocol was immunoSEQ multiplex PCR, while the TCRdb copy is restricted to in-frame clones and leaves out a portion. The data hold around 250,000 clones, with approximately 25% observed a single time. Sample: naive CD4+ T cells from blood. These receptors were collected from a woman aged 30 to 39 with type 1 diabetes.

This clone turned up a few times. CDR3 coding DNA: TGTGCCAGCTCACCGAGGACTAGCTCCTACAATGAGCAGTTCTTC. Its protein product is CASSPRTSSYNEQFF. V usage is TRBV18 and J usage is TRBJ2-1, with 7 bases aligning to TRBD2. The V segment lost 3 bases and the J segment 0 bases; nucleotides outside the gene matches: 2. Germline lookup yields CDR1 KGHSH and CDR2 LQKENI. This CDR3 is 15 amino acids long.

V and J are TRBV27 and TRBJ2-5; TRBD1 agrees at 7 bases. There are 13 residues in the CDR3. V was clipped by 2 bases and J by 4 bases; unmatched bases: 1. Germline V CDR1 and CDR2: MNHEY, SMNVEV (reference sequence). As DNA, the CDR3 is TGTGCCAGCAGTTTAAACAGGGGAGAGACCCAGTACTTC. Translation: CASSLNRGETQYF.

This clone turned up a few times. J is TRBJ2-1 and V is TRBV7-2; 9 nucleotides match TRBD2. The germline gives CDR1 SGHTA, CDR2 FQGNSA. Trimming at V came to 6 bases and at J to 3 bases, leaving 6 bases not matched to a gene. The CDR3 consists of 15 residues. CDR3 loop: CASSRTSEFYNEQFF. The CDR3 bases are TGTGCCAGCAGTCGGACTAGCGAATTCTACAATGAGCAGTTCTTC.

V is TRBV7-8 and J is TRBJ2-1; the D gene is possibly TRBD2 (7 bases). Germline CDR1 and CDR2: SGHVS and FQNEAQ. CDR3 length equals 16 residues. Deletions cut 1 base from V and 4 bases from J, with 14 bases between. CDR3 loop: CASSLVGGAPYNEQFF. CDR3 bases: TGTGCCAGCAGCTTAGTTGGGGGGGCCCCTTACAATGAGCAGTTCTTC.

The chain combines TRBV4-1 with TRBJ2-3; 8 nucleotides agree with TRBD1. With 1 base clipped from V and 2 bases from J, the junction kept 5 bases outside the gene matches. From germline, CDR1 is MGHRA and CDR2 YSYEKL. The CDR3 is made up of 16 amino acids. CDR3 sequence reads: CASSQGGQGYTDTQYF. The CDR3 nucleotides are TGCGCCAGCAGCCAAGGAGGACAGGGATACACAGATACGCAGTATTTT.